The clone carrying this T cell receptor (beta chain) occurred once. Its antigen is not known. These data come from a study of T cell repertoires and leukemia-associated antigens. Study summary: Effective reads per sample ranged from about 3 to 5.0 million.

MiXCR was run by TCRdb on the 5' RACE reads, yielding one entry per CDR3 protein. The table lists around 14,000 distinct CDR3 sequences, 39% of them singletons. CDR1 is SGHVS and CDR2 is FQNEAQ in the germline V gene. Trimming cost V 5 bases and J 2 bases; bases outside gene matches: 7. The CDR3 has 15 residues. General study results and limits: No significant group difference appeared in Vbeta, Jbeta or VDJ counts. Specificity and function of the expanded clones need further investigation.

CD3+ T cells were rested overnight without fetal bovine serum. This TCR was sampled from a female donor in good health. The specimen was CD3+ T cells sorted from blood and cultured. The chain is built from TRBV7-8 and TRBJ2-7, with 9 bases fitting TRBD2. CDR3: CASSPRASGTYEQYF. For the CDR3, the DNA is TGTGCCAGCAGCCCGCGGGCTAGCGGGACCTACGAGCAGTACTTC.